Below are 4 T cell receptor beta chains sequenced from a single sample in a study of cytomegalovirus exposure and HLA in healthy donors. A multiplex PCR was run with 60 Vbeta primers and 13 Jbeta primers. This table comes from immunoSEQ multiplex PCR, and its TCRdb copy is limited to in-frame clones, with some not included. The data hold roughly 170,000 clones, with 75% to 85% observed a single time. The material sequenced was PBMCs. These receptors were taken from a boy between 10 and 17 years old in good health and CMV-seronegative.

The V gene is TRBV19, the J gene TRBJ2-3; tentative D call: TRBD2 (6 bases). The CDR3 runs 12 residues. The germline CDR1 and CDR2 sequences are LNHDA and SQIVND (reference sequence). The V and J ends lost 6 bases and 4 bases respectively, with 8 bases between them. CDR3 residues: CASSWRADTQYF. CDR3 coding DNA: TGTGCCAGTAGCTGGAGGGCAGATACGCAGTATTTT.

The chain employs TRBV7-9 and TRBJ2-2; a weak D match, TRBD1 (5 bases). Looked up from germline, CDR1 is SEHNR and CDR2 is FQNEAQ (reference sequence). The CDR3 covers 18 residues. The V end was cut by 5 bases, the J end by 5 bases, with 24 bases between. The chain's CDR3 is CASSRTELKGRETGELFF. The CDR3 bases are TGTGCCAGCAGCCGCACCGAACTGAAGGGGCGAGAAACCGGGGAGCTGTTTTTT.

A few counts support this clone. V gene TRBV2 combines with J gene TRBJ1-1, with 9 bases lining up with TRBD1. The CDR3 covers 13 residues. Per the germline V gene, CDR1 is SNHLY and CDR2 is FYNNEI. Trimming cost V 5 bases and J 3 bases; bases outside gene matches: 1. The CDR3 is CASSWTGDTEAFF. The CDR3 coding sequence is TGTGCCAGCAGTTGGACAGGGGACACTGAAGCTTTCTTT. Based on the CDR3 plus reference TRBV2 and TRBJ1-1, the full variable domain is EPEVTQTPSHQVTQMGQEVILRCVPISNHLYFYWYRQILGQKVEFLVSFYNNEISEKSEIFDDQFSVERPDGSNFTLKIRSTKLEDSAMYFCASSWTGDTEAFFGQGTRLTVV.

The rearrangement uses TRBV30 and TRBJ2-7, with 11 bases identical to TRBD2. This CDR3 is 18 amino acids long. Per the germline V gene, CDR1 is GTSNPN and CDR2 is SVGIG (reference sequence). V gave up 3 bases and J gave up 4 bases; unmatched junction bases: 17. CDR3 nucleotides: TGTGCCTGGAGCGTAAGGATCGTTACTAGCGGGAGATGGTACGAGCAGTACTTC. Protein: CAWSVRIVTSGRWYEQYF.